The 3 T cell receptor beta chains in this list originate from one sample, sequenced in a study of T cell repertoires in cytomegalovirus infection. TCRdb reprocessed the reads with MiXCR, giving one entry per CDR3 protein. This sample yields some 700,000 distinct CDR3 sequences, of which roughly 30% are seen a single time; over 15% belongs to the top ten. Antigens for these TCRs are unknown. The sample was cultured PBMCs, taken from culture after CMV antigen stimulation. The origin of the receptors is a human donor in good health (CMV status not recorded). Some clones in this sample may be carry-over from other donors' samples.

This clonotype was recorded at least ten times. The chain recombines TRBV7-2 with TRBJ2-7; 11 bases agree with TRBD2. The CDR3 is made up of 16 amino acids. Germline V lookup: CDR1 SGHTA, CDR2 FQGNSA. J lost 3 bases, V lost 4 bases, and 8 bases had no gene match. The CDR3 coding sequence is TGTGCCAGCAGCTCCATAGCGGGAGGGGCAATCTACGAGCAGTACTTC. Amino acids: CASSSIAGGAIYEQYF. Using reference TRBV7-2 and TRBJ2-7 for the parts outside the CDR3, the full variable domain is GAGVSQSPSNKVTEKGKDVELRCDPISGHTALYWYRQSLGQGLEFLIYFQGNSAPDKSGLPSDRFSAERTGGSVSTLTIQRTQQEDSAVYLCASSSIAGGAIYEQYFGPGTRLTVT.

This clonotype was seen only a few times. The rearrangement links TRBV7-9 to TRBJ1-1, with a possible D match to TRBD1 (5 bases). This CDR3 comprises 14 residues. Between the trimmed V and J ends, which lost 6 bases and 2 bases, there was a span of 13 bases. Looked up from germline, CDR1 is SEHNR and CDR2 is FQNEAQ (reference sequence). CDR3 loop: CASRNGTVNTEAFF. CDR3 coding DNA: TGTGCCAGCAGAAACGGGACTGTCAACACTGAAGCTTTCTTT.

At least ten counts were recorded for this clonotype. V usage is TRBV7-2 and J usage is TRBJ2-3; 8 bases agree with TRBD2. The CDR3 has 14 residues. Germline CDR1 reads SGHTA; CDR2 reads FQGNSA. This chain's CDR3 is CGSSSGSVKDTQYF. The CDR3 region has the DNA TGTGGCTCCTCGAGCGGGAGTGTTAAAGATACGCAGTATTTT.